This T cell receptor (beta chain) was sequenced during a study of T cells in tumors after PD-1 blockade. The wider study: Excluded were patients with checkpoint blockade, immunosuppressants, or radiotherapy or other anti-cancer therapy within 4 weeks. General study results and limits: About 41% of tumor TCR clonotypes were also found in blood.

Worth noting for this clone: What it recognizes is unknown.

Measured with immunoSEQ multiplex PCR; TCRdb has only the in-frame clones, and not every one. The sample carries approximately 46,000 clones, roughly three quarters recorded once. V lost 0 bases and J lost 0, with 10 bases in between. CDR1 SGHRS and CDR2 YFSETQ come from the germline V gene. The CDR3 consists of 15 residues. This sequence originates from a human donor with basal cell carcinoma. The chain has TRBV5-1 and TRBJ2-7; D may be TRBD2 (5 bases). Sequences were derived from PBMCs, sampled before anti-PD-1 treatment. The CDR3 spells CASSLERGSSYEQYF. The CDR3 region has the DNA TGCGCCAGCAGCTTGGAACGGGGAAGCTCCTACGAGCAGTACTTC.